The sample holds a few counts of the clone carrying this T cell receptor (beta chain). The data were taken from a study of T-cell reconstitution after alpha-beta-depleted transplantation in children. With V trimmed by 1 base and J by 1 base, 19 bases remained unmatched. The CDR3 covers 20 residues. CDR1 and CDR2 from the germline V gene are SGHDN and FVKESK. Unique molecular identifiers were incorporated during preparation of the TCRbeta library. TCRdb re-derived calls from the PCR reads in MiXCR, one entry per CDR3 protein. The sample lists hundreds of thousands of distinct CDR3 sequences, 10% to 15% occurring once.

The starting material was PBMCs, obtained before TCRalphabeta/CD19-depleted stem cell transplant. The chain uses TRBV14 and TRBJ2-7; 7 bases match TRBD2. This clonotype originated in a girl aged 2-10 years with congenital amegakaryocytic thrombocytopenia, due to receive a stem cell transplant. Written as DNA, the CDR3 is TGTGCCAGCAGCCAAGGTCCATCTTTGGCGGGAGTCTCCACTTCCTACGAGCAGTACTTC. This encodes CASSQGPSLAGVSTSYEQYF.